One and the same sample provided the 9 T cell receptor beta chains below, sequenced in a study of blood T cells in healthy people across ages. Then a second PCR, running about 7 to 11 cycles, was carried out with a sample-barcoded 5' primer and a J-beta primer mix. TCRdb re-called the 5' RACE reads through MiXCR, storing one row per CDR3 protein. The repertoire holds hundreds of thousands of distinct CDR3 sequences, with just over 55% as singletons. Sequenced material: blood. The receptors originated from a man in his forties in good health.

The chain uses TRBV10-3 and TRBJ2-1; 10 bases fit TRBD2. Germline V CDR1 and CDR2: ENHRY, SYGVKD. This CDR3 has 13 amino acids. With 5 bases clipped from V and 8 bases from J, the junction kept 3 bases outside the gene matches. Here the CDR3 reads CAISSGGADEQFF. The CDR3 region has the DNA TGTGCCATCAGTAGCGGGGGGGCTGATGAGCAGTTCTTC.

The J gene is TRBJ2-7, the V gene TRBV6-5; no firm D call. Trimming cost V 10 bases and J 4 bases, with 11 bases left between them. The germline CDR1 and CDR2 sequences are MNHEY and SVGAGI. This CDR3 contains 11 residues. DNA for the CDR3: TGTGCCACCCGACATTTGTACGAGCAGTACTTC. This encodes CATRHLYEQYF.

V gene TRBV5-1 combines with J gene TRBJ2-4, with D tentatively TRBD1 or TRBD2 (6 bases each). Trimming took 6 bases from V and 6 from J, leaving 25 bases between them. The CDR3 is made up of 17 amino acids. In germline, CDR1 is SGHRS, CDR2 YFSETQ. CDR3 residues: CASTKGRASEQGNIQYF. CDR3 sequence (DNA): TGCGCCAGCACAAAGGGAAGGGCTAGCGAACAGGGAAACATTCAGTACTTC.

The V gene is TRBV2, the J gene TRBJ2-2; D assignment may be TRBD1 or TRBD2 (6 bases each). The CDR3 is 13 amino acids. CDR1 SNHLY and CDR2 FYNNEI come from the germline V gene. V was shortened by 9 bases and J by 3 bases, with 11 bases between the two germline ends. The CDR3 DNA reads TGTGCCAGTCCGAGGGGGGACACCGGGGAGCTGTTTTTT. This translates into CASPRGDTGELFF.

The V gene is TRBV20-1, the J gene TRBJ2-1; 10 positions agree with TRBD2. Germline CDR1 DFQATT, CDR2 SNEGSKA (reference sequence). The CDR3 spans 14 residues. V trimming: 6 bases; J trimming: 6 bases; junction bases outside the gene matches: 8. CDR3 DNA: TGCAGTGCCGCGGGACTAGCGATACTCAATGAGCAGTTCTTC. Protein sequence: CSAAGLAILNEQFF.

CDR3 sequence reads: CASRPGQGGGYTF. CDR3 sequence (DNA): TGTGCCAGCAGACCAGGACAGGGAGGTGGCTACACCTTC. This chain connects TRBV12-3 or TRBV12-4 to TRBJ1-2; 8 bases align to TRBD1. After removal of 6 bases from V and 7 bases from J, the junction contained 7 bases not matched to a gene. There are 13 residues in the CDR3.

The V call is TRBV3-1, the J call TRBJ2-3; D unresolved. Germline CDR1 LGHDT, CDR2 YNNKEL (reference sequence). The CDR3 runs to 13 residues. Between the trimmed V and J ends, which lost 4 bases and 8 bases, there was a span of 13 bases. The CDR3 DNA reads as TGTGCCAGCAGCCCCGACGGGTCAGGTACGCAGTATTTT. This gives the protein CASSPDGSGTQYF.

The V and J genes are TRBV5-1 and TRBJ2-7; no clear D. CDR3 length equals 14 residues. V lost 4 bases, J lost 0 bases, and 11 bases lay in between. Germline V CDR1 and CDR2: SGHRS, YFSETQ. The CDR3 here is CASSPGSRSYEQYF. CDR3 DNA sequence: TGCGCCAGCAGCCCCGGGTCACGCTCCTACGAGCAGTACTTC.

This chain connects TRBV6-2 or TRBV6-3 to TRBJ2-7; D remains unclear. The CDR3 extends over 14 amino acids. Germline V gives CDR1 MNHEY, CDR2 SVGEGT. V lost 7 bases to trimming and J lost 6 bases, with 19 bases between them. CDR3 amino acids: CASTLTSPNGEQYF. CDR3 in DNA: TGTGCCAGCACCCTAACTTCACCTAACGGCGAGCAGTACTTC.